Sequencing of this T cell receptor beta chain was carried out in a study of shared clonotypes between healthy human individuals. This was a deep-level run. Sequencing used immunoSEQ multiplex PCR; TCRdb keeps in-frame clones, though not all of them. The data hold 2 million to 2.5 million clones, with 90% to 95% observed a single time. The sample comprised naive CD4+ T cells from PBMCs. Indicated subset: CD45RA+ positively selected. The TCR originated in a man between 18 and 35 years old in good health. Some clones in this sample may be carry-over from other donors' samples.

CDR3 nucleotide sequence: TGTGCCAGCAGAGGGGACAGCTACGAGCAGTACTTC. Protein product: CASRGDSYEQYF. The V call is TRBV7-2, the J call TRBJ2-7, with 7 bases lining up with TRBD1. V lost 6 bases to trimming and J lost 3 bases; unmatched junction nucleotides: 2. The germline CDR1 and CDR2 sequences are SGHTA and FQGNSA. The CDR3 has 12 residues.